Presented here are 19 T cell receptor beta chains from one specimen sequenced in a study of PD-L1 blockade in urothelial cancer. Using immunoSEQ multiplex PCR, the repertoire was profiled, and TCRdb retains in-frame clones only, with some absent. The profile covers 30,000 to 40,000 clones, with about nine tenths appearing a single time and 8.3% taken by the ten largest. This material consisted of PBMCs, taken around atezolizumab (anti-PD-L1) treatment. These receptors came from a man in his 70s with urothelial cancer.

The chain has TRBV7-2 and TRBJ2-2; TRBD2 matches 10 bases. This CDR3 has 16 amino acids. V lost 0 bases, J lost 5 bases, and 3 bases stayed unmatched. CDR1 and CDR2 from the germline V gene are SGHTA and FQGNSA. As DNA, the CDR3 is TGTGCCAGCAGCTTAGCAGCGGGGGGGTTGACCGGGGAGCTGTTTTTT. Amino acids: CASSLAAGGLTGELFF.

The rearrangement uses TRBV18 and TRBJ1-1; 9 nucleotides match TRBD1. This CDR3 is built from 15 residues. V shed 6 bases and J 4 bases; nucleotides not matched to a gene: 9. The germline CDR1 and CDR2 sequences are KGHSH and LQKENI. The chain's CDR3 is CASSEAQGAPTEAFF. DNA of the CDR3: TGTGCCAGCTCTGAAGCACAGGGGGCGCCCACTGAAGCTTTCTTT.

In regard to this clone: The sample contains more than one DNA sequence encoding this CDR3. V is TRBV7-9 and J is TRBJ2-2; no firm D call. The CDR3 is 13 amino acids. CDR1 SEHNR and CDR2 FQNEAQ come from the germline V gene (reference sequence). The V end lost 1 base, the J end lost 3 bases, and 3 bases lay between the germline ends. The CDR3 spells CASSLVDTGELFF. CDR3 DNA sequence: TGTGCCAGCAGCTTAGTCGACACCGGGGAGCTGTTTTTT.

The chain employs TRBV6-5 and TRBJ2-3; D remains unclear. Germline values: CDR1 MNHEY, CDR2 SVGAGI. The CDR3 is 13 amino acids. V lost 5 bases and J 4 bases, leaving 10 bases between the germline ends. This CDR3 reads CASSPLVPDTQYF. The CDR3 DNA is TGTGCCAGCAGTCCCCTAGTACCAGATACGCAGTATTTT.

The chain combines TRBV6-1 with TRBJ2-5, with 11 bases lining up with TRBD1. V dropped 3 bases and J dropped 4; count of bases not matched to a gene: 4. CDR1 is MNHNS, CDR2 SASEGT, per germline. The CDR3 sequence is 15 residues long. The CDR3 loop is CASSEPGQGGETQYF. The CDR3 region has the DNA TGTGCCAGCAGTGAGCCGGGACAGGGGGGAGAGACCCAGTACTTC.

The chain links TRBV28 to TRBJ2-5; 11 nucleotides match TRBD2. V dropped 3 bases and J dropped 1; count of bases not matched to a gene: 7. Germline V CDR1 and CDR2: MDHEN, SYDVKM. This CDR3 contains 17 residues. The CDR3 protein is CASSFFLAGGPQETQYF. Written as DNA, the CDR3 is TGTGCCAGCAGTTTCTTCCTAGCGGGAGGACCCCAAGAGACCCAGTACTTC.

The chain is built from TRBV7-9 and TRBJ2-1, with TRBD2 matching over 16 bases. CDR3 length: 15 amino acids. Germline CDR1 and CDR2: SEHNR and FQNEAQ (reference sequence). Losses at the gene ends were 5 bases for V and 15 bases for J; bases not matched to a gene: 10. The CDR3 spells CASSTTGTSGREGFF. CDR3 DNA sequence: TGTGCCAGCAGCACCACCGGGACTAGCGGGAGGGAGGGGTTCTTC.

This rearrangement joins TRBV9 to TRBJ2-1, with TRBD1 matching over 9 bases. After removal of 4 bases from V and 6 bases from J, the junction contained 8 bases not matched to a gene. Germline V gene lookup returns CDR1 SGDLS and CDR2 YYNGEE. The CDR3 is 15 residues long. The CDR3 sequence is CASSRAGTGTNEQFF. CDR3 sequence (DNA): TGTGCCAGCAGCAGAGCCGGGACAGGGACCAATGAGCAGTTCTTC. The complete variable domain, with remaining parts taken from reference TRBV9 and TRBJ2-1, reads DSGVTQTPKHLITATGQRVTLRCSPRSGDLSVYWYQQSLDQGLQFLIQYYNGEERAKGNILERFSAQQFPDLHSELNLSSLELGDSALYFCASSRAGTGTNEQFFGPGTRLTVL.

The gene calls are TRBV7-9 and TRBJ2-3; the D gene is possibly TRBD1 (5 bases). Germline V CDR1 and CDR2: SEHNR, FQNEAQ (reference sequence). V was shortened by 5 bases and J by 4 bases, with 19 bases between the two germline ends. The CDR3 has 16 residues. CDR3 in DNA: TGTGCCAGCAGCCTCGGCCAGGGCGATCATGCAGATACGCAGTATTTT. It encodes CASSLGQGDHADTQYF.

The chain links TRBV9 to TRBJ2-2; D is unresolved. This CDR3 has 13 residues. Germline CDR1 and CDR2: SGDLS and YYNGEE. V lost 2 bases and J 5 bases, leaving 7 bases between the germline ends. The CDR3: CASSVAGTGELFF. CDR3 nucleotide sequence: TGTGCCAGCAGCGTTGCCGGGACCGGGGAGCTGTTTTTT.

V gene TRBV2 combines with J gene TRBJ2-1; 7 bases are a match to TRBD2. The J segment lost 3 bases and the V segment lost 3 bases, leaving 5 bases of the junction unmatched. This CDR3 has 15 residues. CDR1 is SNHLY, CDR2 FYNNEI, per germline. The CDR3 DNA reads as TGTGCCAGCAGTGATAGGGGACTAAACTACAATGAGCAGTTCTTC. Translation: CASSDRGLNYNEQFF.

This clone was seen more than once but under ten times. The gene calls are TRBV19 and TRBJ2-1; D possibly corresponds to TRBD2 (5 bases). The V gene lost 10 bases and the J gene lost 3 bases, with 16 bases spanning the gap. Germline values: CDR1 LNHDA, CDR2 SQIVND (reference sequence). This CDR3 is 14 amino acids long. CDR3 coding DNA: TGTGCCACCCAGCGGAGATCGGGCTACAATGAGCAGTTCTTC. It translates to CATQRRSGYNEQFF.

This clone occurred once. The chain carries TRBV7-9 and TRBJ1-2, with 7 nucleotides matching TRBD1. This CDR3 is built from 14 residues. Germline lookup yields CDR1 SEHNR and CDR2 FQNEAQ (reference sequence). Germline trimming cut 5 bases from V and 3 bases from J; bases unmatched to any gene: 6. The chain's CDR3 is CASSGGQVYYGYTF. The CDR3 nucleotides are TGTGCCAGCAGCGGCGGACAGGTCTACTATGGCTACACCTTC.

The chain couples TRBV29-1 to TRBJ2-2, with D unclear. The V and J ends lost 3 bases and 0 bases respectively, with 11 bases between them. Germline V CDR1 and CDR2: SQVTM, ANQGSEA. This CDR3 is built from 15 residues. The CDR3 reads CSVDNIDSNTGELFF. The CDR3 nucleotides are TGCAGCGTTGACAATATTGACTCGAACACCGGGGAGCTGTTTTTT.

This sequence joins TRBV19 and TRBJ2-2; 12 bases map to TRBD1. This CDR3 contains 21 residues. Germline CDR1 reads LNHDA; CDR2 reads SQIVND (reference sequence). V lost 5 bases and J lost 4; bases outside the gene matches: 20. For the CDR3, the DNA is TGTGCCAGTAGTTCCAAACCGGGACAGGGGGCCAGAGGCCAGGGCACCGGGGAGCTGTTTTTT. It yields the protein CASSSKPGQGARGQGTGELFF.

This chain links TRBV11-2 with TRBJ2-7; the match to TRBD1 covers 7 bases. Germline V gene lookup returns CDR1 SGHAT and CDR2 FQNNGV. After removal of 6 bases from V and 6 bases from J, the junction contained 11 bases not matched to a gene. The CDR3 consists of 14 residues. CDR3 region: CASRTGIFFGEQYF. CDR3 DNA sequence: TGTGCCAGCAGGACAGGGATTTTTTTCGGCGAGCAGTACTTC.

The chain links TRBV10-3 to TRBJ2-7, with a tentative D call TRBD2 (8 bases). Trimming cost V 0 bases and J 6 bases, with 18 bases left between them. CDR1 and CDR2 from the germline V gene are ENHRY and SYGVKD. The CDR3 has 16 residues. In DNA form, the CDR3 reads TGTGCCATCAGTGAGTCGACAGGGACTAGTTCTACCGAGCAGTACTTC. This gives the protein CAISESTGTSSTEQYF.

DNA of the CDR3: TGTGCCAGCAGTGAGGTCCACGGGGCAGATACGCAGTATTTT. Translating gives CASSEVHGADTQYF. This rearrangement joins TRBV6-4 to TRBJ2-3, with a weak D call TRBD2 (5 bases). The germline gives CDR1 MRHNA, CDR2 SNTAGT. Deletions cut 3 bases from V and 4 bases from J, with 11 bases between. This CDR3 spans 14 amino acids.

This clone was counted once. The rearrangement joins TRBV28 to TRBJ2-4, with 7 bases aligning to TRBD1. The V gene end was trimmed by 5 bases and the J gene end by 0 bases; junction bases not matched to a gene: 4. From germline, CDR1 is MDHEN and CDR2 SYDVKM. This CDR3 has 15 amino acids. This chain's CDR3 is CASSPQGVAKNIQYF. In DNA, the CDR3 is TGTGCCAGCAGTCCCCAGGGGGTAGCCAAAAACATTCAGTACTTC.